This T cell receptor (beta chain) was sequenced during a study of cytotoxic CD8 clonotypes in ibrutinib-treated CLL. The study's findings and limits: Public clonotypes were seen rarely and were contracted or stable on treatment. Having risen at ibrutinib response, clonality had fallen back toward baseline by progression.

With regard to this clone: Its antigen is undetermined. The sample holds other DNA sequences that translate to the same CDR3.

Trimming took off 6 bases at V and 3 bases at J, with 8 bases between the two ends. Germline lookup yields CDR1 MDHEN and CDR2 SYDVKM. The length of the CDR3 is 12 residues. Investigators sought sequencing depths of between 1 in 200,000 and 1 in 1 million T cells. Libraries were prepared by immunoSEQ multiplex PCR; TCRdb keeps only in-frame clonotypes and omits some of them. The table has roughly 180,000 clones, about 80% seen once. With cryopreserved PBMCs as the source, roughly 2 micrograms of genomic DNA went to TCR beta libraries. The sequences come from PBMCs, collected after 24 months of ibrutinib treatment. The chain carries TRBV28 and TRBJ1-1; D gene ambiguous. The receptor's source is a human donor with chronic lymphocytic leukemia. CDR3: CASSLTYTEAFF. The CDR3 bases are TGTGCCAGCAGCCTCACATACACTGAAGCTTTCTTT.